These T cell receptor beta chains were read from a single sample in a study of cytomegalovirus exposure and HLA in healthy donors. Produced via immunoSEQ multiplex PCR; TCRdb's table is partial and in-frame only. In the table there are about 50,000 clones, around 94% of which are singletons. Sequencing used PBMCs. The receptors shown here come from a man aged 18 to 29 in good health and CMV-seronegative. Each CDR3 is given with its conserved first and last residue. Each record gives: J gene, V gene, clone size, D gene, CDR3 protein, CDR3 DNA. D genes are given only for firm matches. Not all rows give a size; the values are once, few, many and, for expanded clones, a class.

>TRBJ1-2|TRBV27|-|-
CATTLMGGGGYTF
TGTGCCACCACCTTAATGGGGGGGGGTGGCTACACCTTC
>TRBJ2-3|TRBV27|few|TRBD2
CASSLSGGSGGTQYF
TGTGCCAGCAGTTTATCTGGGGGGTCGGGAGGTACGCAGTATTTT
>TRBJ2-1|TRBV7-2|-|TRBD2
CASSLAMAGGWDEQFF
TGTGCCAGCAGCTTAGCGATGGCGGGAGGGTGGGATGAGCAGTTCTTC
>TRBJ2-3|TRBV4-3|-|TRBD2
CASSPLLAGGPSGTDTQYF
TGCGCCAGCAGCCCGTTGCTAGCGGGAGGGCCCTCTGGCACAGATACGCAGTATTTT
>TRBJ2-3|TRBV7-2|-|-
CASREGPYPSDTQYF
TGTGCCAGCAGGGAGGGCCCATACCCATCGGATACGCAGTATTTT
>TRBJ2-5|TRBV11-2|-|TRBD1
CASSLGDRDQETQYF
TGTGCCAGCAGCTTAGGAGACAGGGACCAAGAGACCCAGTACTTC
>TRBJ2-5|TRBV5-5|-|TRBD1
CASSLAGTGEETQYF
TGTGCCAGCAGCTTGGCGGGGACAGGAGAAGAGACCCAGTACTTC
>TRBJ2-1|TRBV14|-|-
CASSSRQDWNEQFF
TGTGCCAGCAGCTCCCGACAGGATTGGAATGAGCAGTTCTTC
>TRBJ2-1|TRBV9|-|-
CASSASDEQFF
TGTGCCAGCAGCGCCTCCGATGAGCAGTTCTTC
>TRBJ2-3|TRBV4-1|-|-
CASSQEGAPDTQYF
TGCGCCAGCAGCCAAGAAGGAGCCCCAGATACGCAGTATTTT
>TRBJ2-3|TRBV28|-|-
CASSPQLRHTQYF
TGTGCCAGCAGTCCACAACTACGACATACGCAGTATTTT
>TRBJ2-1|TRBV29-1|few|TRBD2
CSVPLGLAGGNEQFF
TGCAGCGTGCCCTTGGGGCTAGCGGGGGGCAATGAGCAGTTCTTC
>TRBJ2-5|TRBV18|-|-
CASSRTRGRPAYQETQYF
TGTGCCAGCTCCCGGACAAGAGGCAGGCCGGCGTACCAAGAGACCCAGTACTTC
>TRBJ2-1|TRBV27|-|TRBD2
CASSSLLAGDWNEQFF
TGTGCCAGCAGTTCCCTACTAGCGGGAGATTGGAATGAGCAGTTCTTC
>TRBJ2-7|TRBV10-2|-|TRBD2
CASSERGLAGGGPYEQYF
TGCGCCAGCAGTGAGAGGGGACTAGCGGGAGGGGGGCCCTACGAGCAGTACTTC
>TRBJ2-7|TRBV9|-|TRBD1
CASSATTGAYEQYF
TGTGCCAGCAGCGCAACCACAGGGGCCTACGAGCAGTACTTC
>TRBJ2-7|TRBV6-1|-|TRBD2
CASSETRGAYEQYF
TGTGCCAGCAGTGAAACCCGGGGGGCCTACGAGCAGTACTTC
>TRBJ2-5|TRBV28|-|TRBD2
CASSSYPDRSGGTRETQYF
TGTGCCAGCAGCTCCTATCCCGACAGGAGCGGGGGGACAAGAGAAACCCAGTACTTC
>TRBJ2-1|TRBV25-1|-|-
CASSEFRGSEQFF
TGTGCCAGCAGTGAATTTAGGGGGAGTGAGCAGTTCTTC
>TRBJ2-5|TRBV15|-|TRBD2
CATSRDLAGGETQYF
TGTGCCACCAGCAGAGATCTGGCGGGAGGAGAGACCCAGTACTTC
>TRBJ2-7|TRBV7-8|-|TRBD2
CASSLFSSGRLGEQYF
TGTGCCAGCAGCTTATTTTCTAGCGGGAGGTTGGGAGAGCAGTACTTC
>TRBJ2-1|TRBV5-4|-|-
CASSPFQGYNEQFF
TGTGCCAGCAGCCCCTTTCAGGGATACAATGAGCAGTTCTTC
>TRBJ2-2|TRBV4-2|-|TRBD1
CASSRGGTGELRELFF
TGTGCCAGCAGCCGCGGAGGGACAGGGGAGCTCAGGGAGCTGTTTTTT
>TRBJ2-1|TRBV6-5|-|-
CASSPRTPAGNEQFF
TGTGCCAGCAGTCCCCGGACTCCCGCGGGCAATGAGCAGTTCTTC
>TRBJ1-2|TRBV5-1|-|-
CASTTTDYGYTF
TGCGCCAGCACCACGACAGACTATGGCTACACCTTC
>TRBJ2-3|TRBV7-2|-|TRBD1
CASSLTGGVTDTQYF
TGTGCCAGCAGCTTGACAGGGGGCGTCACAGATACGCAGTATTTT
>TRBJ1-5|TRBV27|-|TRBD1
CASSLMGQGANQPQHF
TGTGCCAGCAGTTTAATGGGACAGGGGGCAAATCAGCCCCAGCATTTT
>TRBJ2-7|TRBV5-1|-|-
CASSARGAEQYF
TGCGCCAGCAGCGCTCGGGGGGCCGAGCAGTACTTC
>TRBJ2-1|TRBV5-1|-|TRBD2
CASYWGLAGNNEQFF
TGCGCCAGCTACTGGGGGCTAGCGGGAAACAATGAGCAGTTCTTC
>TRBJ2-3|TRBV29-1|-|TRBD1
CSVKGTGVTDTQYF
TGCAGCGTCAAGGGGACAGGGGTTACAGATACGCAGTATTTT
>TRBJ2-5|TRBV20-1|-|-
CSAWPQETQYF
TGCAGTGCATGGCCCCAAGAGACCCAGTACTTC
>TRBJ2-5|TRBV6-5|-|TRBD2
CASSAPSGAEETQYF
TGTGCCAGCAGTGCGCCTAGCGGGGCCGAAGAGACCCAGTACTTC
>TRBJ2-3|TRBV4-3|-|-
CASSPNLRDTQYF
TGCGCCAGCAGCCCTAACTTACGGGATACGCAGTATTTT
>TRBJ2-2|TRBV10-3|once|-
CAIGAGQGNTGELFF
TGTGCCATCGGTGCCGGACAAGGAAACACCGGGGAGCTGTTTTTT
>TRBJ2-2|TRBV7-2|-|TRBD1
CASGGQGITGELFF
TGTGCCAGCGGGGGACAGGGGATTACCGGGGAGCTGTTTTTT
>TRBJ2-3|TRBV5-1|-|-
CASSLGLLGTDTQYF
TGCGCCAGCAGCTTGGGCCTTTTAGGCACAGATACGCAGTATTTT
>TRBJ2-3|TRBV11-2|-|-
CASREESTDTQYF
TGTGCCAGCAGGGAGGAGAGCACAGATACGCAGTATTTT
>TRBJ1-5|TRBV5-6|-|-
CASSLGISKPQHF
TGTGCCAGCAGCTTGGGTATCAGTAAGCCCCAGCATTTT
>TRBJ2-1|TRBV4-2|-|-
CASSQDLEVTEVFF
TGTGCCAGCAGCCAAGATCTCGAGGTCACTGAGGTGTTCTTC
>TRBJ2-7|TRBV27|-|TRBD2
CASSFRGRLHEQYF
TGTGCCAGCAGCTTCCGCGGGAGGTTGCACGAGCAGTACTTC
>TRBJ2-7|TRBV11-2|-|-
CASSLGPSSSYEQYF
TGTGCCAGCAGCTTAGGGCCTTCCAGCTCCTACGAGCAGTACTTC
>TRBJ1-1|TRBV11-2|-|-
CASSLDPGEPSFF
TGTGCCAGCAGCTTAGATCCAGGGGAGCCGTCTTTCTTT
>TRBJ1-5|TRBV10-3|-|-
CAISESVETANQPQHF
TGTGCCATCAGTGAGTCGGTGGAGACAGCCAATCAGCCCCAGCATTTT
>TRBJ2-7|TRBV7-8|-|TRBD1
CASSFRDRGDEQYF
TGTGCCAGCAGCTTCCGGGACAGGGGGGACGAGCAGTACTTC